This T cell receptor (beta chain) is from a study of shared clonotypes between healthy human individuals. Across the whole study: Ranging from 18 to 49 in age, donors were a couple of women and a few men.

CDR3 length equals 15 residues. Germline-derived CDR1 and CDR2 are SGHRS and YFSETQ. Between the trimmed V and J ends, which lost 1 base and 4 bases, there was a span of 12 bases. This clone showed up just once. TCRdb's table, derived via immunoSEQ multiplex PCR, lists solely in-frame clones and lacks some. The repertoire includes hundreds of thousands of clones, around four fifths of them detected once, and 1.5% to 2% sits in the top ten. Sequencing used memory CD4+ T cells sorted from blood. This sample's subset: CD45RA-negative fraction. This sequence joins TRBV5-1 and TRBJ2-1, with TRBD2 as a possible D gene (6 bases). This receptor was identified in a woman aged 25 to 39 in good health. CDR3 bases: TGCGCCAGCAGCTTGACCGGGAGTGGTTACAATGAGCAGTTCTTC. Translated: CASSLTGSGYNEQFF.